This TCR beta chain derives from a study of T cells in Graves' hyperthyroidism and ophthalmopathy. This CDR3 comprises 16 residues. The V end lost 5 bases, the J end lost 2 bases, and 18 bases lay between the germline ends. The germline V gene encodes CDR1 SGHVS and CDR2 FQNEAQ. Researchers took RNA transcripts and amplified the TCR beta CDR3 regions from them. The HTBI primer set was used in a first-round RT-PCR of the TCR CDR3. A single record per CDR3 protein comes from TCRdb applying MiXCR to the multiplex PCR reads. Altogether around 490,000 distinct CDR3 sequences are present, about 20% being singletons, with the ten largest covering 40% to 50%. This clonotype was observed a handful of times.

Sequenced material: blood. The chain has TRBV7-8 and TRBJ2-5; D is possibly TRBD2 (5 bases). This receptor was identified in a man aged 40-49 years with Graves' ophthalmopathy. The CDR3 region has the DNA TGTGCCAGCAGCCCCGTGAGGGCGAGGATACAAGAGACCCAGTACTTC. As protein: CASSPVRARIQETQYF.